These T cell receptor beta chains were read from a single sample in a study of post-analysis software for immune sequencing data. Each CDR3 protein gets one entry after TCRdb re-called the PCR reads with MiXCR. Among hundreds of thousands of distinct CDR3 sequences listed, around 27% were seen once. Sequencing was carried out using blood. Receptor source: a girl aged 5-17 years with multiple sclerosis. Each CDR3 is given with its conserved first and last residue. The D gene is left open where the match is weak. Expanded clones are given a class, and other clones once, few, many or no size at all.

CDR3nt: TGTGCCAGCAGATTCAGGCCGCACGGTAATGAAAAACTGTTTTTT
CDR3aa: CASRFRPHGNEKLFF
abundance: few
d_gene: -
v_gene: TRBV6-5
j_gene: TRBJ1-4

CDR3nt: TGCGCCAGCAGCTTGGAGGGGACAGCCTACGAGCAGTACTTC
CDR3aa: CASSLEGTAYEQYF
abundance: once
d_gene: TRBD1
v_gene: TRBV5-1
j_gene: TRBJ2-7

CDR3nt: TGTGCCAGCAGTACGGACAGGTTTAATGAAAAACTGTTTTTT
CDR3aa: CASSTDRFNEKLFF
abundance: -
d_gene: TRBD1
v_gene: TRBV12-3/TRBV12-4
j_gene: TRBJ1-4

CDR3nt: TGCAGCGTTGAGGTAGGACAGGGGGCTTACGAGCAGTTCTTC
CDR3aa: CSVEVGQGAYEQFF
abundance: few
d_gene: TRBD1
v_gene: TRBV29-1
j_gene: TRBJ2-1

CDR3nt: TGCAGTGCTAAAGGGACAGGGGGTACCGTGCAGTACTTC
CDR3aa: CSAKGTGGTVQYF
abundance: few
d_gene: TRBD1
v_gene: TRBV20-1
j_gene: TRBJ2-7

CDR3nt: TGTGCCAGCAGAAGGCCGACCGGGACTGAGGCCCATGGCTACACCTTC
CDR3aa: CASRRPTGTEAHGYTF
abundance: many
d_gene: -
v_gene: TRBV6-5
j_gene: TRBJ1-2

CDR3nt: TGCAGTGCTAGGGAGATAGACGAGACCCAGTACTTC
CDR3aa: CSAREIDETQYF
abundance: few
d_gene: -
v_gene: TRBV20-1
j_gene: TRBJ2-5

CDR3nt: TGCAGTGCTAGGGCGACAGGGGGCACTAATGAAAAACTGTTTTTT
CDR3aa: CSARATGGTNEKLFF
abundance: -
d_gene: TRBD1
v_gene: TRBV20-1
j_gene: TRBJ1-4

CDR3nt: TGTGCCAGCAGTTGGGGCCCGGACAACAATCAGCCCCAGCATTTT
CDR3aa: CASSWGPDNNQPQHF
abundance: few
d_gene: -
v_gene: TRBV12-3/TRBV12-4
j_gene: TRBJ1-5

CDR3nt: TGTGCCAGCAGTACCGGACTGAGGAATGAGCAGTTCTTC
CDR3aa: CASSTGLRNEQFF
abundance: -
d_gene: -
v_gene: TRBV6-1
j_gene: TRBJ2-1

CDR3nt: TGCGCCAGCAGCCTCCACAGGGACGAGCAGTACTTC
CDR3aa: CASSLHRDEQYF
abundance: few
d_gene: -
v_gene: TRBV5-1
j_gene: TRBJ2-7

CDR3nt: TGTGCCAGCAGTTTTAAGAGGGGGATCCAAGAGACCCAGTACTTC
CDR3aa: CASSFKRGIQETQYF
abundance: few
d_gene: -
v_gene: TRBV7-2
j_gene: TRBJ2-5